This is a list of T cell receptor beta chains from one sample in a study of vaccination and CD4 T cells after COVID-19. These receptors' targets are unknown. From the PCR reads, TCRdb called clonotypes with MiXCR, one entry per CDR3 protein. The sample yields around 11,000 distinct CDR3 sequences, about 30% seen once. The material sequenced was CD4+ T cells from blood, cultured in vitro. Receptor source: a human donor in good health. Each CDR3 is given with its conserved first and last residue. The D gene is left open where the match is weak. The listing skips clone size in some rows; elsewhere it reads once, few, many or a size class.

abundance: medium-sized
v_gene: TRBV20-1
j_gene: TRBJ1-2
d_gene: TRBD1
CDR3nt: TGCAGTGCTAGAGAGGGAGGGGGCCTAGCCTATGGCTACACCTTC
CDR3aa: CSAREGGGLAYGYTF

abundance: -
v_gene: TRBV10-1
j_gene: TRBJ1-5
d_gene: -
CDR3nt: TGCGCCAGCAGTGACGTCCGGGGACCCCAGCATTTT
CDR3aa: CASSDVRGPQHF

abundance: -
v_gene: TRBV10-2
j_gene: TRBJ1-1
d_gene: -
CDR3nt: TGCGCCAGCATTGACAGAACCAACACTGAAGCTTTCTTT
CDR3aa: CASIDRTNTEAFF

abundance: -
v_gene: TRBV5-5
j_gene: TRBJ2-5
d_gene: -
CDR3nt: TGTGCCAGCAGCGGAGAGGGTCTAGCCGCGGAGACCCAGTACTTC
CDR3aa: CASSGEGLAAETQYF

abundance: -
v_gene: TRBV9
j_gene: TRBJ2-5
d_gene: TRBD1
CDR3nt: TGTGCCAGCAGCGTGGCGACAGGGACCCAAGAGACCCAGTACTTC
CDR3aa: CASSVATGTQETQYF

abundance: -
v_gene: TRBV27
j_gene: TRBJ2-2
d_gene: -
CDR3nt: TGTGCCAGCAGTTTAATCCCCCCGAACACCGGGGAGCTGTTTTTT
CDR3aa: CASSLIPPNTGELFF

abundance: -
v_gene: TRBV29-1
j_gene: TRBJ1-1
d_gene: -
CDR3nt: TGCAGCGTATCCAGCTTGGCCACTGAAGCTTTCTTT
CDR3aa: CSVSSLATEAFF

abundance: -
v_gene: TRBV20-1
j_gene: TRBJ2-2
d_gene: TRBD2
CDR3nt: TGCAGTGCTAGCACTAGCGGGGGCACCGGGGAGCTGTTTTTT
CDR3aa: CSASTSGGTGELFF

abundance: few
v_gene: TRBV19
j_gene: TRBJ2-3
d_gene: TRBD1
CDR3nt: TGTGCCAGTAGAAGACAGGGGTCACTCACAGATACGCAGTATTTT
CDR3aa: CASRRQGSLTDTQYF

abundance: -
v_gene: TRBV29-1
j_gene: TRBJ2-5
d_gene: -
CDR3nt: TGCAGCGTTGTAGGTAAACAAGAGACCCAGTACTTC
CDR3aa: CSVVGKQETQYF

abundance: -
v_gene: TRBV7-9
j_gene: TRBJ2-7
d_gene: -
CDR3nt: TGTGCCAGCAGCTCGACCGACAGGACCCCCTACGAGCAGTACTTC
CDR3aa: CASSSTDRTPYEQYF

abundance: -
v_gene: TRBV6-2/TRBV6-3
j_gene: TRBJ1-1
d_gene: TRBD1
CDR3nt: TGTGCCAGCAGGAGCGGGGACAGGGTAGCAACTGAAGCTTTCTTT
CDR3aa: CASRSGDRVATEAFF

abundance: -
v_gene: TRBV27
j_gene: TRBJ2-5
d_gene: TRBD1
CDR3nt: TGTGCCAGCAGTGGGATGACAGGGGTATTTGGAGAGACCCAGTACTTC
CDR3aa: CASSGMTGVFGETQYF

abundance: large
v_gene: TRBV20-1
j_gene: TRBJ2-7
d_gene: -
CDR3nt: TGCAGTGCTCCCGGGACGGTCTCCTACGAGCAGTACTTC
CDR3aa: CSAPGTVSYEQYF

abundance: -
v_gene: TRBV2
j_gene: TRBJ1-3
d_gene: -
CDR3nt: TGTGCCAGCACCGGGGACGGAAACACCATATATTTT
CDR3aa: CASTGDGNTIYF

abundance: -
v_gene: TRBV10-1
j_gene: TRBJ2-5
d_gene: -
CDR3nt: TGCGCCAGCAGAGAATGGGACGGACCGAACTACCAAGAGACCCAGTACTTC
CDR3aa: CASREWDGPNYQETQYF

abundance: few
v_gene: TRBV28
j_gene: TRBJ1-2
d_gene: TRBD1
CDR3nt: TGTGCCACCTTAAGGCAGGGGGTTAACTATGGCTACACCTTC
CDR3aa: CATLRQGVNYGYTF

abundance: -
v_gene: TRBV6-5
j_gene: TRBJ1-2
d_gene: -
CDR3nt: TGTGCCAGCAGTTACTACCGGGGTGGGAACTATGGCTACACCTTC
CDR3aa: CASSYYRGGNYGYTF

abundance: -
v_gene: TRBV18
j_gene: TRBJ2-6
d_gene: -
CDR3nt: TGTGCCAGCTCACCACTGGCTGGCTCTGGGGCCAACGTCCTGACTTTC
CDR3aa: CASSPLAGSGANVLTF

abundance: few
v_gene: TRBV19
j_gene: TRBJ2-1
d_gene: -
CDR3nt: TGTGCCAGTAGTATAGATCGGAATGAGCAGTTCTTC
CDR3aa: CASSIDRNEQFF

abundance: few
v_gene: TRBV20-1
j_gene: TRBJ2-1
d_gene: TRBD2
CDR3nt: TGCAGTGCCAAAGGGACTAGCGGGAGAAGGTATGAGCAGTTCTTC
CDR3aa: CSAKGTSGRRYEQFF

abundance: few
v_gene: TRBV6-1
j_gene: TRBJ2-1
d_gene: TRBD2
CDR3nt: TGTGCCAGCAGAACAATAAGGGGAGCTAGCGGGAGCTACAATGAGCAGTTCTTC
CDR3aa: CASRTIRGASGSYNEQFF

abundance: few
v_gene: TRBV10-3
j_gene: TRBJ1-1
d_gene: TRBD1
CDR3nt: TGTGCCATCAGTCAGGGGGCAGGGAACACTGAAGCTTTCTTT
CDR3aa: CAISQGAGNTEAFF

abundance: few
v_gene: TRBV15
j_gene: TRBJ2-1
d_gene: TRBD2
CDR3nt: TGTGCCACCAGCAGATTCGGGACTAGCGGGATGGGGAATGAGCAGTTCTTC
CDR3aa: CATSRFGTSGMGNEQFF

abundance: -
v_gene: TRBV30
j_gene: TRBJ1-5
d_gene: -
CDR3nt: TGTGCCTGGGGACGGGATAGCAATCAGCCCCAGCATTTT
CDR3aa: CAWGRDSNQPQHF

abundance: -
v_gene: TRBV7-7
j_gene: TRBJ2-7
d_gene: -
CDR3nt: TGTGCTAGCAGCTTAGGAGACACCTTCGAGCAGTACTTC
CDR3aa: CASSLGDTFEQYF

abundance: -
v_gene: TRBV9
j_gene: TRBJ1-3
d_gene: -
CDR3nt: TGTGCCAGCAGCGCGGGAGCGAACACCATATATTTT
CDR3aa: CASSAGANTIYF

abundance: -
v_gene: TRBV7-2
j_gene: TRBJ1-1
d_gene: TRBD1
CDR3nt: TGTGCCAGCAGCTTAGCTGGGACAGTGGTAGCTTTCTTT
CDR3aa: CASSLAGTVVAFF

abundance: -
v_gene: TRBV19
j_gene: TRBJ1-2
d_gene: -
CDR3nt: TGTGCCAGTAGTGTTCGGCCCCCGGCGGTTGGTGGCTACACCTTC
CDR3aa: CASSVRPPAVGGYTF

abundance: -
v_gene: TRBV20-1
j_gene: TRBJ2-7
d_gene: -
CDR3nt: TGCAGTGCTAGGGTCTTAGGCAGCTCCTACGAGCAGTACTTC
CDR3aa: CSARVLGSSYEQYF

abundance: -
v_gene: TRBV7-9
j_gene: TRBJ2-1
d_gene: TRBD2
CDR3nt: TGTGCCAGCAGCTCTGGACTAGCGGGACTGGGGAATGAGCAGTTCTTC
CDR3aa: CASSSGLAGLGNEQFF

abundance: -
v_gene: TRBV19
j_gene: TRBJ2-7
d_gene: TRBD1
CDR3nt: TGTGCCAGTAGGGGACAGGGAAGCTCCTACGAGCAGTACTTC
CDR3aa: CASRGQGSSYEQYF

abundance: -
v_gene: TRBV24-1
j_gene: TRBJ2-4
d_gene: TRBD2
CDR3nt: TGTGCCACCGAGCCCACCCCCTCCGGGACTAGCGGGGCCTTAGCCAAAAACATTCAGTACTTC
CDR3aa: CATEPTPSGTSGALAKNIQYF

abundance: -
v_gene: TRBV5-4
j_gene: TRBJ2-1
d_gene: TRBD2
CDR3nt: TGTGCCAGCAGCTTGGAAGCGGGGCCGGCTAATGAGCAGTTCTTC
CDR3aa: CASSLEAGPANEQFF

abundance: -
v_gene: TRBV6-2/TRBV6-3
j_gene: TRBJ2-7
d_gene: -
CDR3nt: TGTGCCAGCCGGAGTGGGCTGATAAGCTCCTACGAGCAGTACTTC
CDR3aa: CASRSGLISSYEQYF

abundance: -
v_gene: TRBV20-1
j_gene: TRBJ2-1
d_gene: TRBD2
CDR3nt: TGCAGTGCCTCCGGGACTAGCGCCACCAGGCTCGTGGTCAATGAGCAGTTCTTC
CDR3aa: CSASGTSATRLVVNEQFF

abundance: -
v_gene: TRBV7-9
j_gene: TRBJ1-2
d_gene: -
CDR3nt: TGTGCCAGCAGCTCGTCTTGGGGCTACACCTTC
CDR3aa: CASSSSWGYTF

abundance: -
v_gene: TRBV10-3
j_gene: TRBJ2-7
d_gene: TRBD1
CDR3nt: TGTGCCATCGGAGCTGCGCAGGGGGCTTACGAGCAGTACTTC
CDR3aa: CAIGAAQGAYEQYF

abundance: few
v_gene: TRBV21-1
j_gene: TRBJ2-1
d_gene: -
CDR3nt: TGTGCCAGCAGCAAAGGGCGCTTACAGCTAGGGCTCTACAATGAGCAGTTCTTC
CDR3aa: CASSKGRLQLGLYNEQFF

abundance: few
v_gene: TRBV7-2
j_gene: TRBJ2-5
d_gene: -
CDR3nt: TGTGCCAGCAGCCAGAGGGCACAGGGCCCCTTCCGTGGGGAGACCCAGTACTTC
CDR3aa: CASSQRAQGPFRGETQYF

abundance: few
v_gene: TRBV7-8
j_gene: TRBJ2-3
d_gene: TRBD1
CDR3nt: TGTGCCAGCACCCTTGGGGGGGCCAGGACAGGGGGGGCAGATACGCAGTATTTT
CDR3aa: CASTLGGARTGGADTQYF

abundance: few
v_gene: TRBV19
j_gene: TRBJ2-7
d_gene: TRBD1
CDR3nt: TGTGCCAGTTCAAGACAGGGGGTGCACGAGCAGTACTTC
CDR3aa: CASSRQGVHEQYF

abundance: -
v_gene: TRBV6-2/TRBV6-3
j_gene: TRBJ2-1
d_gene: TRBD2
CDR3nt: TGTGCCAGCAGCCTTTGGGGGGGATCTGAGCAGTTCTTC
CDR3aa: CASSLWGGSEQFF

abundance: -
v_gene: TRBV11-2
j_gene: TRBJ2-7
d_gene: TRBD1
CDR3nt: TGTGCCAGCAGCTTACGGGACAGCTCCTACGAGCAGTACTTC
CDR3aa: CASSLRDSSYEQYF

abundance: -
v_gene: TRBV10-3
j_gene: TRBJ1-5
d_gene: -
CDR3nt: TGTGCCATCAGTGAGTCGAAGCAGGTTGGCAATCAGCCCCAGCATTTT
CDR3aa: CAISESKQVGNQPQHF

abundance: -
v_gene: TRBV20-1
j_gene: TRBJ2-1
d_gene: TRBD2
CDR3nt: TGCAGTGCTAGAGAACTAGCGGAGTACAATGAGCAGTTCTTC
CDR3aa: CSARELAEYNEQFF

abundance: -
v_gene: TRBV20-1
j_gene: TRBJ2-3
d_gene: TRBD2
CDR3nt: TGCAGTGCTAGAGATGGGAGGGAGCGGGGGTACACAGATACGCAGTATTTT
CDR3aa: CSARDGRERGYTDTQYF

abundance: -
v_gene: TRBV2
j_gene: TRBJ2-3
d_gene: -
CDR3nt: TGTGCCAGCCGACCGAACACAGATACGCAGTATTTT
CDR3aa: CASRPNTDTQYF

abundance: medium-sized
v_gene: TRBV10-3
j_gene: TRBJ1-2
d_gene: TRBD1
CDR3nt: TGTGCCATCAGTGCCAGACAGGGATGGAATGGCTACACCTTC
CDR3aa: CAISARQGWNGYTF

abundance: few
v_gene: TRBV7-9
j_gene: TRBJ1-5
d_gene: -
CDR3nt: TGTGCCAGCAGCTTTTCTGAGGGACTAAATCAGCCCCAGCATTTT
CDR3aa: CASSFSEGLNQPQHF

abundance: few
v_gene: TRBV10-3
j_gene: TRBJ1-5
d_gene: -
CDR3nt: TGTGCCATCAGTGAGCCCTTTCCAGGTCAGCCCCAGCATTTT
CDR3aa: CAISEPFPGQPQHF

abundance: -
v_gene: TRBV6-2/TRBV6-3
j_gene: TRBJ2-4
d_gene: TRBD1
CDR3nt: TGTGCCAGCAGCCATAGGACAGGGGGCGCGGGAGCGACCAAAAACATTCAGTACTTC
CDR3aa: CASSHRTGGAGATKNIQYF

abundance: -
v_gene: TRBV6-1
j_gene: TRBJ1-1
d_gene: TRBD1
CDR3nt: TGTGCCAGCGGGACAGGGGGAGGGTTCACTGAAGCTTTCTTT
CDR3aa: CASGTGGGFTEAFF